The rows below give T cell receptor beta chains drawn from one sample of a study of T-cell reconstitution after alpha-beta-depleted transplantation in children. MiXCR was run by TCRdb on the PCR reads, yielding one entry per CDR3 protein. The top ten hold 3% to 4.5% of the sample, which has about 370,000 distinct CDR3 sequences, about 20% seen once. This specimen was PBMCs from the stem cell graft donor, taken from the stem cell graft. The source of these receptors is a human donor who donated a stem cell graft to a child with acute myeloid leukemia. Both conserved end residues are part of each CDR3. The order of the fields is clone size, J gene, V gene, D gene, CDR3 protein, CDR3 DNA. A D gene is named only where the DNA matches it firmly. Where a row states a size, it is once, few, many or the class of an expanded clone; other rows omit it.

>NA|TRBJ1-4|TRBV6-1|NA
CASRDPATNEKLFF
TGTGCCAGCAGGGACCCTGCAACTAATGAAAAACTGTTTTTT
>few|TRBJ2-7|TRBV20-1|TRBD2
CSARYKRGDPYEQYF
TGCAGTGCTAGATATAAGCGGGGAGATCCCTACGAGCAGTACTTC
>NA|TRBJ1-4|TRBV5-1|NA
CASSLERGKGKLFF
TGCGCCAGCAGCTTGGAACGGGGAAAAGGAAAACTGTTTTTT
>NA|TRBJ2-5|TRBV15|TRBD2
CATSRDLFSGTSGRNQETQYF
TGTGCCACCAGCAGAGATCTTTTTAGTGGGACTAGCGGGAGGAACCAAGAGACCCAGTACTTC
>NA|TRBJ1-4|TRBV6-4|NA
CASSDSATWEKLFF
TGTGCCAGCAGTGACTCGGCCACATGGGAAAAACTGTTTTTT
>many|TRBJ2-7|TRBV9|NA
CASSVEGSSYEQYF
TGTGCCAGCAGCGTAGAAGGGAGCTCCTACGAGCAGTACTTC
>NA|TRBJ2-7|TRBV6-2/TRBV6-3|NA
CASSYSSIGPYEQYF
TGTGCCAGCAGTTACTCGAGTATCGGGCCCTACGAGCAGTACTTC
>few|TRBJ2-2|TRBV28|NA
CASTRRTGELFF
TGTGCCAGCACAAGGAGAACCGGGGAGCTGTTTTTT
>NA|TRBJ2-2|TRBV5-1|NA
CASSRGPGQSNTGELFF
TGCGCCAGCAGCCGAGGCCCAGGGCAGTCGAACACCGGGGAGCTGTTTTTT
>few|TRBJ2-3|TRBV20-1|TRBD2
CSASGREWTDTQYF
TGCAGTGCTAGTGGGCGGGAGTGGACAGATACGCAGTATTTT
>NA|TRBJ2-1|TRBV27|TRBD2
CASSSAPTSGASSYNEQFF
TGTGCCAGCAGTTCTGCCCCGACTAGCGGCGCCAGCTCCTACAATGAGCAGTTCTTC
>many|TRBJ2-3|TRBV7-9|NA
CASSLGEASSLHF
TGTGCCAGCAGCTTAGGGGAAGCTAGCTCCTTGCATTTT
>NA|TRBJ1-1|TRBV24-1|NA
CATSAPGTEAFF
TGTGCCACCAGTGCCCCTGGCACTGAAGCTTTCTTT
>NA|TRBJ2-3|TRBV20-1|NA
CSARDRSASSLGYTQYF
TGCAGTGCTAGAGATAGGAGTGCTAGCAGTTTAGGCTATACGCAGTATTTT
>NA|TRBJ2-7|TRBV10-3|NA
CAITGDLSYEQYF
TGTGCCATCACCGGGGACCTCTCCTACGAGCAGTACTTC
>many|TRBJ2-1|TRBV12-3/TRBV12-4|NA
CASSSPLGHEQFF
TGTGCCAGCAGTTCGCCCTTGGGGCATGAGCAGTTCTTC
>few|TRBJ2-3|TRBV20-1|NA
CSATIGDTQYF
TGCAGTGCTACTATCGGCGATACGCAGTATTTT
>few|TRBJ2-7|TRBV5-6|TRBD2
CASSARLAGLYEQYF
TGTGCCAGCAGCGCAAGACTAGCGGGGCTCTACGAGCAGTACTTC
>few|TRBJ2-2|TRBV7-9|TRBD2
CTSGENTGELFF
TGTACTAGCGGAGAGAACACCGGGGAGCTGTTTTTT
>many|TRBJ2-1|TRBV12-3/TRBV12-4|NA
CASSQISHNEQFF
TGTGCCAGCAGCCAAATCTCGCACAATGAGCAGTTCTTC
>NA|TRBJ2-7|TRBV29-1|NA
CSVERGGSYEQYF
TGCAGCGTTGAAAGGGGGGGGTCCTACGAGCAGTACTTC
>many|TRBJ2-1|TRBV24-1|TRBD1
CATSDQGQDNEQFF
TGTGCCACCAGTGACCAGGGACAGGACAATGAGCAGTTCTTC
>many|TRBJ2-1|TRBV3-1|TRBD2
CASSQASGIGNEQFF
TGTGCCAGCAGCCAGGCTAGCGGGATAGGCAATGAGCAGTTCTTC
>many|TRBJ2-1|TRBV4-1|TRBD2
CASSPKTSGESYNEQFF
TGCGCCAGCAGCCCAAAGACTAGCGGGGAATCCTACAATGAGCAGTTCTTC
>NA|TRBJ2-7|TRBV2|TRBD1
CASSDGTGSYEQYF
TGTGCCAGCAGTGACGGGACAGGCTCCTACGAGCAGTACTTC
>few|TRBJ2-7|TRBV7-9|TRBD1
CASSTGQGPYEQYF
TGTGCCAGCAGCACCGGACAGGGACCCTACGAGCAGTACTTC
>NA|TRBJ2-6|TRBV5-1|TRBD1
CASSRGQVSGANVLTF
TGCGCCAGCAGCCGGGGACAGGTCTCTGGGGCCAACGTCCTGACTTTC
>many|TRBJ2-5|TRBV9|NA
CASSVGGFRETQYF
TGTGCCAGCAGCGTAGGAGGGTTCCGAGAGACCCAGTACTTC
>few|TRBJ1-1|TRBV25-1|NA
CATSPTGNTEAFF
TGTGCCACCTCCCCAACCGGGAACACTGAAGCTTTCTTT
>few|TRBJ1-1|TRBV9|NA
CASSVEWGTEAFF
TGTGCCAGCAGCGTAGAATGGGGGACTGAAGCTTTCTTT
>NA|TRBJ1-1|TRBV12-3/TRBV12-4|NA
CASSPVVGTEAFF
TGTGCCAGCAGTCCGGTGGTGGGAACTGAAGCTTTCTTT
>NA|TRBJ2-7|TRBV5-1|TRBD1
CASSPQGQGYHEQYF
TGCGCCAGCAGCCCTCAGGGACAGGGCTACCACGAGCAGTACTTC
>many|TRBJ1-1|TRBV12-3/TRBV12-4|NA
CASSRRGNTEAFF
TGTGCCAGCAGTAGGCGGGGGAACACTGAAGCTTTCTTT
>NA|TRBJ2-7|TRBV5-1|NA
CASSLAAENSYEQYF
TGCGCCAGCAGCTTGGCTGCGGAGAATTCCTACGAGCAGTACTTC
>few|TRBJ1-2|TRBV5-1|NA
CASSPGVTSLGYTF
TGCGCCAGCAGCCCAGGGGTAACGTCTTTGGGCTACACCTTC
>many|TRBJ2-5|TRBV28|NA
CASSPTGTLQETQYF
TGTGCCAGCAGTCCAACCGGGACCCTCCAAGAGACCCAGTACTTC
>NA|TRBJ2-2|TRBV6-2/TRBV6-3|TRBD2
CASSFGLAGGPSTGELFF
TGTGCCAGCAGTTTTGGACTAGCGGGAGGGCCTTCCACCGGGGAGCTGTTTTTT